This TCR beta chain appears in the sequencing data of a study of healthy donors' naive CD4 and CD8 T cells. Study details: Three donor age groups were sampled: 20-25, 40-50 and 60-70 years; half female.

Each TCR library used 500 ng of total RNA and a linear amplification protocol. Each CDR3 protein is one row after TCRdb ran MiXCR on the reads. Altogether 150,000 to 200,000 distinct CDR3 sequences are present, under 85% being singletons, with the ten largest covering 2.3%. The CDR3 extends over 13 amino acids. The ends were cut back, 3 bases at V and 6 bases at J, with 9 bases in the middle. CDR1 PRHDT and CDR2 FYEKMQ come from the germline V gene (reference sequence). The sample consisted of naive CD4+ and CD8+ T cells sorted from blood, pooled from several donors. The genes are TRBV13 and TRBJ2-1, with D possibly being TRBD2 (5 bases). The TCR originated in a pool of human donors in good health; the sample pools cells from several healthy donors. The CDR3, as DNA: TGTGCCAGCAGCTTCCCAACTAGCAATGAGCAGTTCTTC. Encoded protein: CASSFPTSNEQFF.